A single sample gave rise to the 4 T cell receptor beta chains below, sequenced in a study of CD8 T cells in ankylosing spondylitis. Overall study results and limits: Made up of about eight highly homologous variants, a TCR beta motif appeared characteristic of ankylosing spondylitis blood.

These TCRs are of unknown antigen specificity. MiXCR was run by TCRdb on the 5' RACE reads, yielding one entry per CDR3 protein. Of 200,000 to 250,000 distinct CDR3 sequences listed, 7% to 8% are singletons. The specimen was blood, either unsorted or a sorted T cell fraction (not recorded which). Every receptor here comes from a male donor with ankylosing spondylitis.

This clonotype has ten or more counts. The V gene is TRBV6-2 or TRBV6-3, the J gene TRBJ2-1, with 9 bases that match TRBD2. V shed 6 bases and J 8 bases; nucleotides not matched to a gene: 17. The CDR3 extends over 17 amino acids. Germline CDR1 reads MNHEY; CDR2 reads SVGEGT. The CDR3 loop is CASSLPTGGGAVHEQFF. The CDR3 DNA follows: TGTGCCAGCAGCCTACCCACGGGCGGGGGGGCGGTTCATGAGCAGTTCTTC.

In this sample, this clonotype turned up many times. This chain joins TRBV12-3 or TRBV12-4 and TRBJ1-5; D gene ambiguous. This CDR3 comprises 12 residues. Trimming stripped 5 bases from V and 4 bases from J, with 6 bases between. CDR3 loop: CASSRGNQPQHF. CDR3 in DNA: TGTGCCAGCAGTCGCGGGAATCAGCCCCAGCATTTT.

This clonotype has a count of ten or more. The chain joins TRBV15 to TRBJ2-1; D unclear. The germline V and J ends were trimmed by 8 bases and 0 bases, with 14 bases remaining between them. Germline CDR1 reads LNHNV; CDR2 reads YYDKDF (reference sequence). CDR3 size: 15 residues. The CDR3 DNA follows: TGTGCCACCCGCGAAGACACGTACTCCTACAATGAGCAGTTCTTC. Amino acids: CATREDTYSYNEQFF.

This clonotype showed up just a few times. The V and J genes are TRBV20-1 and TRBJ2-2; TRBD2 matches 12 bases. This CDR3 contains 16 residues. The germline V gene encodes CDR1 DFQATT and CDR2 SNEGSKA (reference sequence). With 3 bases clipped from V and 6 bases from J, the junction kept 8 bases outside the gene matches. In nucleotides, the CDR3 is TGCAGTGCTAGCCGACTAGCGGGGGTTTCGGCCGGGGAGCTGTTTTTT. Its translation is CSASRLAGVSAGELFF.